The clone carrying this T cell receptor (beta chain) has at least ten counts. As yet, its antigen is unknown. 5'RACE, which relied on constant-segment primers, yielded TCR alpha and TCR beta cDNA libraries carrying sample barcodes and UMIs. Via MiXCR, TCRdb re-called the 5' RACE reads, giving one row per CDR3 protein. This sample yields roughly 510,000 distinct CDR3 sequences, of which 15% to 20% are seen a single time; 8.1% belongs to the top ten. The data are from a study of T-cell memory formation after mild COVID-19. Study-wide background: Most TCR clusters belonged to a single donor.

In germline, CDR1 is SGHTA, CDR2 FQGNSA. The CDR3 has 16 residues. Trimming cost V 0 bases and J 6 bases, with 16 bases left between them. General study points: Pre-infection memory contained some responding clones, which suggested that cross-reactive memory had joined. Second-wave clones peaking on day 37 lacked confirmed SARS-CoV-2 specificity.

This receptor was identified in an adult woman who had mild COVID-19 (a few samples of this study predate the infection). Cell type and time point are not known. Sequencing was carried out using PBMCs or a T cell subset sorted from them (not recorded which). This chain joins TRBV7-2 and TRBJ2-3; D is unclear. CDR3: CASSLALSRIMDTQYF. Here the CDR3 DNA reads TGTGCCAGCAGCTTAGCACTCTCCAGGATTATGGATACGCAGTATTTT.